This TCR beta chain was documented in a study of beta chain features in type 1 diabetes. The V and J ends lost 1 base and 4 bases, in that order; junction bases with no gene match: 1. The length of the CDR3 is 14 residues. Germline V CDR1 and CDR2: MNHEY, SVGAGI. All of the isolated RNA was reverse transcribed, so expressed TCRB transcripts were sequenced. Repertoires were generated with immunoSEQ multiplex PCR, while TCRdb's copy carries only in-frame clones and drops some. The repertoire consists of roughly 130,000 clones, with about 9.2% occurring once and the leading ten covering around 0.68%. This clone was seen a few times.

The chain has TRBV6-5 and TRBJ1-1, with 9 nucleotides matching TRBD1. The sample taken for sequencing was central memory CD4+ T cells from blood. This clonotype was sampled from a man aged 18 to 30 in good health. CDR3: CASSYLQGATEAFF. The CDR3 DNA follows: TGTGCCAGCAGTTACTTACAGGGGGCCACTGAAGCTTTCTTT.